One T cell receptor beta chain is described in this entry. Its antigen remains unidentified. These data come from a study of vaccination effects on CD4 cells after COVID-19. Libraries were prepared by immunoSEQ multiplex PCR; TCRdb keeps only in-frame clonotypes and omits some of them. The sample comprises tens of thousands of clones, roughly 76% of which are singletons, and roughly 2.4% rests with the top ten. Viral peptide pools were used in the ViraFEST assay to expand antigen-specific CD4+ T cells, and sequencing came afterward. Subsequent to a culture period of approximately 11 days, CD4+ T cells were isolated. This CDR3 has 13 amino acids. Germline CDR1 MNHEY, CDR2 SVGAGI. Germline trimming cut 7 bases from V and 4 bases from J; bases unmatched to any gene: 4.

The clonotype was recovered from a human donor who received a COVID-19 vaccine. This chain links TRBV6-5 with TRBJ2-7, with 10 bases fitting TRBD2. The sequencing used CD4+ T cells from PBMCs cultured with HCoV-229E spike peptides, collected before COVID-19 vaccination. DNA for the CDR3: TGTGCCAGCAAAACTAGCGGGGTATACGAGCAGTACGTC. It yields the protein CASKTSGVYEQYV.